The TCR beta chain under discussion was sequenced for a study of OX40 agonist ivuxolimab in advanced cancers. This CDR3 is built from 12 residues. Trimming cost V 3 bases and J 2 bases, with 4 bases left between them. Germline assignment: CDR1 SGHAT and CDR2 FQNNGV. Using immunoSEQ multiplex PCR, the repertoire was profiled, and TCRdb retains in-frame clones only, with some absent. The sample records roughly 40,000 clones, 82% being singletons. This specimen consisted of CD4+ or CD8+ T cells sorted from blood, obtained in a trial of the OX40 agonist ivuxolimab. The genes are TRBV11-2 and TRBJ1-2; D is ambiguous. The receptor's source is an adult with an advanced solid tumor such as melanoma, head and neck, liver or kidney cancer. The CDR3 reads CASSFRNYGYTF. The CDR3 nucleotides are TGTGCCAGCAGCTTCCGGAACTATGGCTACACCTTC.